The present TCR beta chain was sequenced within a study of shared clonotypes between healthy human individuals. Here immunoSEQ multiplex PCR was the method, and the copy in TCRdb shows in-frame clones only, minus some. The sample has about 2 million clones, less than 95% seen once. CD45RO-negative cells were positively selected for CCR7, leaving out terminally differentiated effector memory CD45RA+ cells. Germline V gives CDR1 MDHEN, CDR2 SYDVKM. This CDR3 spans 16 amino acids. V was shortened by 10 bases and J by 1 base, with 20 bases between the two germline ends. V gene TRBV28 combines with J gene TRBJ1-5; D is unclear. Sequencing was done on a sample of naive CD8+ T cells sorted from blood. The receptor's source is a man younger than 30 in good health. For the CDR3, the DNA is TGTGCCACCAGCAGGTCCCCCGGCTTGAGCAATCAGCCCCAGCATTTT. Amino acid sequence: CATSRSPGLSNQPQHF.